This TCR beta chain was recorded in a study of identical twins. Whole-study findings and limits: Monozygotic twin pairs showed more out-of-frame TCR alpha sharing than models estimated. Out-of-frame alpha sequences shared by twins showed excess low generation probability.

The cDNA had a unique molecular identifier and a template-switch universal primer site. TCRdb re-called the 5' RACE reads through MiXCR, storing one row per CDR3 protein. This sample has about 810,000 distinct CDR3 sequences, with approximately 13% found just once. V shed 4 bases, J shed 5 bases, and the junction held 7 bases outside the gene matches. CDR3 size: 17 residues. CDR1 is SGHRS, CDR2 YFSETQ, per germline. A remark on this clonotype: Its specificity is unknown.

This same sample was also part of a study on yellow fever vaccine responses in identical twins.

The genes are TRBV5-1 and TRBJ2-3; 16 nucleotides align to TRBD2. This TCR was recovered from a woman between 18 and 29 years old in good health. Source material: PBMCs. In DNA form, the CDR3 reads TGCGCCAGCAGCCCGGGACTAGCGGGAGGGCCGGGAGATACGCAGTATTTT. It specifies CASSPGLAGGPGDTQYF.